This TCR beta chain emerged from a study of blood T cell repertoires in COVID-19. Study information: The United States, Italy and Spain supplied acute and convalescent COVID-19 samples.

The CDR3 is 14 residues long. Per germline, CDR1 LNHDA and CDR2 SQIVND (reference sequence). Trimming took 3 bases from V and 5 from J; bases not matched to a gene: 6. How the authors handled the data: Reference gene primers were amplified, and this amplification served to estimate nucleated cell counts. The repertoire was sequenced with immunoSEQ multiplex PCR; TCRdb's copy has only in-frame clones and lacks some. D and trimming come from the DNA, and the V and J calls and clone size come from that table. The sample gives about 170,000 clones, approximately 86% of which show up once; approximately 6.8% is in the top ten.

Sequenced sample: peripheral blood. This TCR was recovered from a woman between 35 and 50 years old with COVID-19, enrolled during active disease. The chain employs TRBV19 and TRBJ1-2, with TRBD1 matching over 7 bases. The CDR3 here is CASSIGTGEYGYTF. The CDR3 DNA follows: TGTGCCAGTAGTATTGGAACAGGGGAGTATGGCTACACCTTC.